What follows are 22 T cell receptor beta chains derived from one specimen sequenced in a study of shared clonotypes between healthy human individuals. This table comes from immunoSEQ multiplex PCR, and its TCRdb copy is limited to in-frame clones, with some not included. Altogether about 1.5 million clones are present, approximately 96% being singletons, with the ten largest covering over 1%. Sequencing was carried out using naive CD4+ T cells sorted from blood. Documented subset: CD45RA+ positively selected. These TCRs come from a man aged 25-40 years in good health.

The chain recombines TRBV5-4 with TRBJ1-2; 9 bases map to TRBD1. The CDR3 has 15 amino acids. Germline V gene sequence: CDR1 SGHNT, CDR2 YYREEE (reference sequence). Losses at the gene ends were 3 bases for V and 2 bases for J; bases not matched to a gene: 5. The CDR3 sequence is CASSSRTGANYGYTF. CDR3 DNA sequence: TGTGCCAGCAGCTCCCGGACAGGGGCGAACTATGGCTACACCTTC.

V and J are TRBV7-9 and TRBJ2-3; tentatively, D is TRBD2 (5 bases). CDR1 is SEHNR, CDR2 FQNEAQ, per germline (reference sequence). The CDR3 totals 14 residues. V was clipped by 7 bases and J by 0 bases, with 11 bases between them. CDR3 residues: CASNSGRSTDTQYF. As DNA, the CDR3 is TGTGCCAGCAACAGCGGTCGAAGCACAGATACGCAGTATTTT.

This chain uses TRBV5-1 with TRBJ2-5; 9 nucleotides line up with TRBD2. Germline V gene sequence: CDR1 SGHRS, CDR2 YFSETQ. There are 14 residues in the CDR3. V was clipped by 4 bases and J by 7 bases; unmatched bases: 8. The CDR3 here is CASSSSGGARTQYF. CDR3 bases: TGCGCCAGCAGCAGTAGCGGGGGCGCGCGGACCCAGTACTTC.

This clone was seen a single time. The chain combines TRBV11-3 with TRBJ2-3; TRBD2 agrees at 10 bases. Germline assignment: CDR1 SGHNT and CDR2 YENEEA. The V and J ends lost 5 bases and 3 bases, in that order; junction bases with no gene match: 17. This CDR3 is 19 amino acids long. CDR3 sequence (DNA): TGTGCCAGCAGCCCTAGAGGGCCCCTAGCGGGAGAAGAAACAGATACGCAGTATTTT. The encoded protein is CASSPRGPLAGEETDTQYF.

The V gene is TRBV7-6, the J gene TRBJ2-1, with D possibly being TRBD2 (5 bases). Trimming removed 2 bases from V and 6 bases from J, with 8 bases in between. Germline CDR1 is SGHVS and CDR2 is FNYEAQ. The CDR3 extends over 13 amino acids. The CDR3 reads CASSLLGGNEQFF. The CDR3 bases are TGTGCCAGCAGCTTACTAGGAGGCAATGAGCAGTTCTTC. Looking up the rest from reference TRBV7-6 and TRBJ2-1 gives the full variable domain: GAGVSQSPRYKVTKRGQDVALRCDPISGHVSLYWYRQALGQGPEFLTYFNYEAQQDKSGLPNDRFSAERPEGSISTLTIQRTEQRDSAMYRCASSLLGGNEQFFGPGTRLTVL.

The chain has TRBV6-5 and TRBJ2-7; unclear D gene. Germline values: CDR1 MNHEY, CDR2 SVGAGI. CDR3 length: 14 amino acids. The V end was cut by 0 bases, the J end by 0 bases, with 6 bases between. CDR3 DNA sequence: TGTGCCAGCAGTTACTCCCAGGTCTCCTACGAGCAGTACTTC. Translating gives CASSYSQVSYEQYF.

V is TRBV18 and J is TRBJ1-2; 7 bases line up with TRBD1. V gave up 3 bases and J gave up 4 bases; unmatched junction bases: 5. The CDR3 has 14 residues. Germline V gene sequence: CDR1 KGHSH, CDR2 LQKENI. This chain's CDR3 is CASSPRDRFYGYTF. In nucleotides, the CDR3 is TGTGCCAGCTCACCCCGGGACAGATTCTATGGCTACACCTTC.

The CDR3: CASSSYGDRAEQYF. CDR3 in DNA: TGCGCCAGCAGCTCCTACGGGGACAGGGCCGAGCAGTACTTC. The chain couples TRBV5-1 to TRBJ2-7; 9 bases match TRBD1. This CDR3 spans 14 amino acids. CDR1 and CDR2 (germline): SGHRS, YFSETQ. With V trimmed by 3 bases and J by 6 bases, 7 bases remained unmatched.

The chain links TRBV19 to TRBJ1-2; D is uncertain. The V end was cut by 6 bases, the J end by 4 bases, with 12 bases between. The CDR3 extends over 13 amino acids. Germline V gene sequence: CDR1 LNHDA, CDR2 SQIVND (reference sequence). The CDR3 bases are TGTGCCAGTAGGGCAGGAATCTCCTATGGCTACACCTTC. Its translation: CASRAGISYGYTF.

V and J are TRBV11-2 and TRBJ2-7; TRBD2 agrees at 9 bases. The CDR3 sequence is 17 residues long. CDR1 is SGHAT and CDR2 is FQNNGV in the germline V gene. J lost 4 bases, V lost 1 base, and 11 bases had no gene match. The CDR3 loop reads CASSLGGIAGVRYEQYF. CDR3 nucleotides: TGTGCCAGCAGCTTAGGGGGTATAGCGGGAGTTAGGTACGAGCAGTACTTC. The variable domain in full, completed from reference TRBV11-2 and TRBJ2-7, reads EAGVAQSPRYKIIEKRQSVAFWCNPISGHATLYWYQQILGQGPKLLIQFQNNGVVDDSQLPKDRFSAERLKGVDSTLKIQPAKLEDSAVYLCASSLGGIAGVRYEQYFGPGTRLTVT.

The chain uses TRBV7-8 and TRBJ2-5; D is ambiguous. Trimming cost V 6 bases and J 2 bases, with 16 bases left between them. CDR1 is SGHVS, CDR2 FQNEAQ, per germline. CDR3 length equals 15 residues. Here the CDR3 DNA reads TGTGCCAGCAGTCAAAGCCCATACACTCAAGAGACCCAGTACTTC. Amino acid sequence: CASSQSPYTQETQYF. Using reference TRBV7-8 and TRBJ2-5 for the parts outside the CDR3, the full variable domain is GAGVSQSPRYKVAKRGQDVALRCDPISGHVSLFWYQQALGQGPEFLTYFQNEAQLDKSGLPSDRFFAERPEGSVSTLKIQRTQQEDSAVYLCASSQSPYTQETQYFGPGTRLLVL.

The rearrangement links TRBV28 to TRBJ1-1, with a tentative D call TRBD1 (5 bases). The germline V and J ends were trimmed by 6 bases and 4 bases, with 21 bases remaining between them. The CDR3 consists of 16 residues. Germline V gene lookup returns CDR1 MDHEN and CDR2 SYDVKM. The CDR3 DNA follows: TGTGCCAGCAGGGCCCACGGGGGTCTTGATGGCACTGAAGCTTTCTTT. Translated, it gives CASRAHGGLDGTEAFF. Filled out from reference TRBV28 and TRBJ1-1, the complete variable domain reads DVKVTQSSRYLVKRTGEKVFLECVQDMDHENMFWYRQDPGLGLRLIYFSYDVKMKEKGDIPEGYSVSREKKERFSLILESASTNQTSMYLCASRAHGGLDGTEAFFGQGTRLTVV.

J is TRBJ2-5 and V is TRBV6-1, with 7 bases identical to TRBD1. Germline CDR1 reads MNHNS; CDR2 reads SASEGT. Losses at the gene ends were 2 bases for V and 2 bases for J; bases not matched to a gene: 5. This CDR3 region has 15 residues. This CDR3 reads CASSETPGQQETQYF. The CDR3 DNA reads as TGTGCCAGCAGTGAAACACCGGGACAGCAAGAGACCCAGTACTTC.

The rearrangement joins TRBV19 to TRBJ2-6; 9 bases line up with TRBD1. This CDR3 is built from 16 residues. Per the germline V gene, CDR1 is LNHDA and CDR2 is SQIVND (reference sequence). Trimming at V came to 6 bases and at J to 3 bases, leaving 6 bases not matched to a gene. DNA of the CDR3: TGTGCCAGTAGCCATACAGGGGGCGGTGGGGCCAACGTCCTGACTTTC. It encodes CASSHTGGGGANVLTF.

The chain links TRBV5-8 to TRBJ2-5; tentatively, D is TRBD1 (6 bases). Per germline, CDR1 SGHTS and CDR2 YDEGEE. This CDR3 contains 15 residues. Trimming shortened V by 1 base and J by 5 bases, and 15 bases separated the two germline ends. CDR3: CASSLLTGTWETQYF. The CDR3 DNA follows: TGTGCCAGCAGCTTGTTAACAGGGACGTGGGAGACCCAGTACTTC.

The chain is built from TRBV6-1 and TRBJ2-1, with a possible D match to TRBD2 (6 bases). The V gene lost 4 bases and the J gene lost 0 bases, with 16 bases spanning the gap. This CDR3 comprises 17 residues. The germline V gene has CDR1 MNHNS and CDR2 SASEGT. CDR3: CASSASPGGSSYNEQFF. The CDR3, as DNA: TGTGCCAGCAGTGCAAGCCCCGGAGGGAGCTCCTACAATGAGCAGTTCTTC.

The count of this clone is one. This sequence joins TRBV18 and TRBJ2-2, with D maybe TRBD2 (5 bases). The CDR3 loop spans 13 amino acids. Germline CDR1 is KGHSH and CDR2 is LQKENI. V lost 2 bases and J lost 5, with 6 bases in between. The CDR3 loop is CASSPEGTGELFF. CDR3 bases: TGTGCCAGCTCACCAGAGGGAACCGGGGAGCTGTTTTTT.

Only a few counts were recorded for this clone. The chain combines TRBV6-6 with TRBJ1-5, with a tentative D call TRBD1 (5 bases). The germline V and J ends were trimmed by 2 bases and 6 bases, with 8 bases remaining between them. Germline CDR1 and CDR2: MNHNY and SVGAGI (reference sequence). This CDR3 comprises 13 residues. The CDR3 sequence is CASSYEGSQPQHF. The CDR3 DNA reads TGTGCCAGCAGTTACGAGGGGAGTCAGCCCCAGCATTTT.

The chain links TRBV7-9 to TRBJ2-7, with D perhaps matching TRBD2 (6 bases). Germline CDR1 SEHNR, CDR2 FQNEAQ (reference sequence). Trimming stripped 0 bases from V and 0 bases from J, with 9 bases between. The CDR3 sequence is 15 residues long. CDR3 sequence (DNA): TGTGCCAGCAGCTTAGCGGGCGGGAACTCCTACGAGCAGTACTTC. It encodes CASSLAGGNSYEQYF.

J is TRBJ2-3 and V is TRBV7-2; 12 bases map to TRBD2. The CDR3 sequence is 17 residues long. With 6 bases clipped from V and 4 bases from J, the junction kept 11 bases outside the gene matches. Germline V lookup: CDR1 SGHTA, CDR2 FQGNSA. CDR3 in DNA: TGTGCCAGCAGTCTAGCGGGAGGGCCGGGTTTTGCAGATACGCAGTATTTT. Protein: CASSLAGGPGFADTQYF.

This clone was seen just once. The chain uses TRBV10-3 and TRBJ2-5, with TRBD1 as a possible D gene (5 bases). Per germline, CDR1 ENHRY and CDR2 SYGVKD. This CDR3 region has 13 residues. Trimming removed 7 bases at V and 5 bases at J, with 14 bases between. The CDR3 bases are TGTGCCATCAATCAGGGTGTAAGTGAGACCCAGTACTTC. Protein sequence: CAINQGVSETQYF.

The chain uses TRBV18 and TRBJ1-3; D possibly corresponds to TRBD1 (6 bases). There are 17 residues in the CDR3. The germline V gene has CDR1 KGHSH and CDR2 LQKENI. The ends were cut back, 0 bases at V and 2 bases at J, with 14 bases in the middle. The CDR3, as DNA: TGTGCCAGCTCACCACCCCTACTCACAGGGACTGGAAACACCATATATTTT. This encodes CASSPPLLTGTGNTIYF.